The 30 T cell receptor beta chains listed next were all sequenced from one sample in a study of cytomegalovirus exposure and HLA in healthy donors. Libraries were prepared by immunoSEQ multiplex PCR; TCRdb keeps only in-frame clonotypes and omits some of them. The sample has 130,000 or so clones; roughly nine tenths are singletons. The sequenced material came from PBMCs. The source of these receptors is a man younger than 45 in good health and CMV-seronegative.

V and J are TRBV5-4 and TRBJ2-7; 9 nucleotides match TRBD1. The CDR3 runs 14 residues. Germline loops: CDR1 SGHNT, CDR2 YYREEE (reference sequence). V trimming: 4 bases; J trimming: 3 bases; junction bases outside the gene matches: 5. As DNA, the CDR3 is TGTGCCAGCAGCACCACGACAGGGGGCTACGAGCAGTACTTC. Its protein is CASSTTTGGYEQYF.

This sequence joins TRBV5-1 and TRBJ2-5, with TRBD2 as a possible D gene (5 bases). The CDR3 loop spans 16 amino acids. Germline CDR1 is SGHRS and CDR2 is YFSETQ. The V and J ends lost 0 bases and 2 bases respectively, with 14 bases between them. The CDR3 protein is CASSLGPGLGQETQYF. In DNA, the CDR3 is TGCGCCAGCAGCTTGGGACCGGGATTGGGACAAGAGACCCAGTACTTC.

This rearrangement joins TRBV27 to TRBJ2-7; 11 bases match TRBD1. CDR3 length: 13 amino acids. Germline values: CDR1 MNHEY, CDR2 SMNVEV (reference sequence). With 6 bases clipped from V and 7 bases from J, the junction kept 5 bases outside the gene matches. CDR3 coding DNA: TGTGCCAGCAGGACCGGGACAGGGGGTGAGCAGTACTTC. It encodes CASRTGTGGEQYF.

The chain joins TRBV19 to TRBJ2-2; TRBD2 matches 11 bases. The ends lost 1 base at V and 5 bases at J; junction bases unmatched: 18. Looked up from germline, CDR1 is LNHDA and CDR2 is SQIVND (reference sequence). The CDR3 is 21 residues long. CDR3 protein: CASSIGGLTSGEPLGTGELFF. CDR3 bases: TGTGCCAGTAGTATAGGCGGACTGACTAGCGGGGAACCTCTTGGGACCGGGGAGCTGTTTTTT.

The rearrangement uses TRBV15 and TRBJ1-1; D remains ambiguous. The CDR3 has 13 amino acids. The germline V and J ends were trimmed by 0 bases and 4 bases, with 6 bases remaining between them. The V gene's germline CDR1 is LNHNV and CDR2 YYDKDF (reference sequence). The CDR3 bases are TGTGCCACCAGCAGAGATATGGCCACTGAAGCTTTCTTT. It specifies CATSRDMATEAFF.

The chain has TRBV2 and TRBJ2-1; 12 nucleotides align to TRBD2. The CDR3 totals 15 residues. Germline CDR1 is SNHLY and CDR2 is FYNNEI. With V trimmed by 2 bases and J by 6 bases, 2 bases remained unmatched. CDR3: CASSEPGLAGNEQFF. The DNA of the CDR3 is TGTGCCAGCAGTGAACCGGGACTAGCGGGCAATGAGCAGTTCTTC.

The V call is TRBV6-6, the J call TRBJ2-7; possibly TRBD2 for D (6 bases). V was trimmed by 5 bases and J by 0 bases, leaving 14 bases between them. CDR1 and CDR2 from the germline V gene are MNHNY and SVGAGI (reference sequence). The CDR3 totals 15 residues. The DNA of the CDR3 is TGTGCCAGCAGTGGGTCGCGGGGTAGCTCCTACGAGCAGTACTTC. This translates into CASSGSRGSSYEQYF.

This chain joins TRBV27 and TRBJ1-5; the D is unclear. Germline V gene sequence: CDR1 MNHEY, CDR2 SMNVEV (reference sequence). V was trimmed by 3 bases and J by 7 bases, leaving 7 bases between them. This CDR3 contains 12 residues. The CDR3 is CASSFQSQPQHF. The CDR3 nucleotides are TGTGCCAGCAGTTTTCAGTCACAGCCCCAGCATTTT.

The gene calls are TRBV20-1 and TRBJ1-4; D ambiguous. CDR1 and CDR2 from the germline V gene are DFQATT and SNEGSKA (reference sequence). Trimming removed 8 bases at V and 3 bases at J, with 7 bases between. The CDR3 spans 11 residues. Here the CDR3 reads CSLPANEKLFF. DNA of the CDR3: TGCAGTCTCCCGGCTAATGAAAAACTGTTTTTT.

This clone was counted a few times. This chain uses TRBV6-1 with TRBJ1-2; TRBD1 matches at 9 bases. V shed 7 bases, J shed 5 bases, and the junction held 5 bases outside the gene matches. The germline CDR1 and CDR2 sequences are MNHNS and SASEGT. The CDR3 is 13 amino acids. The CDR3 region is CASNLGQGYGYTF. The CDR3 DNA sequence: TGTGCCAGCAATCTGGGACAGGGATATGGCTACACCTTC.

The J gene is TRBJ2-1, the V gene TRBV4-2; 8 bases line up with TRBD2. The CDR3 is 17 residues long. The J segment lost 3 bases and the V segment lost 4 bases, leaving 11 bases of the junction unmatched. The V gene's germline CDR1 is LGHNA and CDR2 YNFKEQ. The CDR3 spells CASSPKIGAGDYNEQFF. CDR3 DNA sequence: TGTGCCAGCAGCCCCAAGATAGGAGCGGGGGACTACAATGAGCAGTTCTTC.

The chain uses TRBV6-1 and TRBJ2-1, with D tentatively TRBD1 (5 bases). The germline V gene encodes CDR1 MNHNS and CDR2 SASEGT. The CDR3 consists of 14 residues. The V and J ends lost 6 bases and 5 bases respectively, with 14 bases between them. The CDR3 sequence: CASSDDSWNNEQFF. The CDR3 DNA reads TGTGCCAGCAGCGATGACAGCTGGAACAATGAGCAGTTCTTC.

The rearrangement uses TRBV6-1 and TRBJ1-4; 7 nucleotides align to TRBD1. The CDR3 loop spans 14 amino acids. Germline V gene sequence: CDR1 MNHNS, CDR2 SASEGT. V lost 4 bases, J lost 8 bases, and 7 bases stayed unmatched. The CDR3 loop is CASSGQGPREKLFF. The CDR3 coding sequence is TGTGCCAGCAGTGGACAGGGCCCCCGGGAAAAACTGTTTTTT.

This clone was seen once. This chain links TRBV18 with TRBJ2-5; tentative D call: TRBD1 (5 bases). CDR1 is KGHSH and CDR2 is LQKENI in the germline V gene. Trimming took 6 bases from V and 5 from J, leaving 13 bases between them. The CDR3 runs 13 residues. The CDR3 loop reads CASSLASGETQYF. In DNA form, the CDR3 reads TGTGCCAGCTCTCTTGCCTCAGGGGAGACCCAGTACTTC. Full variable domain (rest looked up from reference TRBV18 and TRBJ2-5): NAGVMQNPRHLVRRRGQEARLRCSPMKGHSHVYWYRQLPEEGLKFMVYLQKENIIDESGMPKERFSAEFPKEGPSILRIQQVVRGDSAAYFCASSLASGETQYFGPGTRLLVL.

This clone was detected once. The gene calls are TRBV27 and TRBJ2-6; 9 bases align to TRBD1. V lost 2 bases, J lost 0 bases, and 8 bases stayed unmatched. Germline-derived CDR1 and CDR2 are MNHEY and SMNVEV (reference sequence). CDR3 length: 19 residues. The CDR3 nucleotides read TGTGCCAGCAGTTTAAGGGGACAGGGACGTACCTCTGGGGCCAACGTCCTGACTTTC. Its translation is CASSLRGQGRTSGANVLTF.

The J gene is TRBJ1-4, the V gene TRBV27; TRBD1 aligns across 9 bases. The V segment lost 1 base and the J segment 5 bases; nucleotides outside the gene matches: 11. CDR3 length equals 18 residues. CDR1 and CDR2 from the germline V gene are MNHEY and SMNVEV (reference sequence). The CDR3 here is CASSLFGTWGTGNEKLFF. The CDR3 DNA follows: TGTGCCAGCAGTTTATTCGGAACTTGGGGGACAGGGAATGAAAAACTGTTTTTT.

This clone has only one observation. This chain connects TRBV7-9 to TRBJ1-1; no definite D call. In germline, CDR1 is SEHNR, CDR2 FQNEAQ (reference sequence). The length of the CDR3 is 14 residues. Trimming cost V 6 bases and J 2 bases, with 13 bases left between them. The CDR3 spells CASRIPESNTEAFF. DNA for the CDR3: TGTGCCAGCAGGATCCCAGAAAGTAACACTGAAGCTTTCTTT.

The chain combines TRBV4-1 with TRBJ1-2; 7 bases match TRBD1. Germline CDR1 MGHRA, CDR2 YSYEKL. Trimming took 3 bases from V and 7 from J; bases not matched to a gene: 8. The CDR3 is made up of 14 amino acids. In DNA form, the CDR3 reads TGCGCCAGCAGCCACGCAGGGGGTGGAGGTGGCTACACCTTC. Its protein is CASSHAGGGGGYTF.

The chain recombines TRBV6-6 with TRBJ2-3; 9 bases are shared with TRBD2. The CDR3 contains 15 residues. Germline CDR1 is MNHNY and CDR2 is SVGAGI (reference sequence). Trimming took 2 bases from V and 3 from J; bases not matched to a gene: 3. CDR3 sequence (DNA): TGTGCCAGCAGTTACCCCAGCGGGGGGACAGATACGCAGTATTTT. This codes for CASSYPSGGTDTQYF.

CDR3 region: CATSRDPRTGKDEQYF. The DNA for the CDR3 is TGTGCCACCAGCAGAGATCCCCGGACAGGGAAGGACGAGCAGTACTTC. V usage is TRBV15 and J usage is TRBJ2-7; TRBD1 aligns across 8 bases. The junction had 9 bases not matched to a gene; V was cut back by 0 bases and J by 5 bases. Germline V gene lookup returns CDR1 LNHNV and CDR2 YYDKDF (reference sequence). This CDR3 spans 16 amino acids.

This clone was counted ten times or more. The rearrangement uses TRBV28 and TRBJ1-6; TRBD1 might be the D (6 bases). Trimming stripped 3 bases from V and 10 bases from J, with 16 bases between. The CDR3 has 15 residues. Germline CDR1 and CDR2: MDHEN and SYDVKM. CDR3 coding DNA: TGTGCCAGCAGTTTGCCCCACAGGGTTGAATCACCCCTCCACTTT. Translation gives CASSLPHRVESPLHF.

The V and J genes are TRBV29-1 and TRBJ2-2, with D perhaps matching TRBD2 (7 bases). The CDR3 loop spans 14 amino acids. V shed 7 bases and J shed 4 bases, with 16 bases lying between them. The germline gives CDR1 SQVTM, CDR2 ANQGSEA. The CDR3 reads CSAAAGEGTGELFF. In DNA, the CDR3 is TGCAGCGCCGCAGCAGGGGAGGGCACCGGGGAGCTGTTTTTT.

The chain combines TRBV7-9 with TRBJ2-7; tentative D call: TRBD2 (5 bases). The length of the CDR3 is 14 residues. CDR1 and CDR2 from the germline V gene are SEHNR and FQNEAQ (reference sequence). V lost 5 bases and J 2 bases, leaving 13 bases between the germline ends. CDR3 amino acids: CASSPPGKTYEQYF. The CDR3 DNA is TGTGCCAGCAGCCCCCCCGGGAAGACCTACGAGCAGTACTTC.

This chain uses TRBV28 with TRBJ2-7; D perhaps matches TRBD2 (6 bases). Trimming removed 4 bases from V and 2 bases from J, with 9 bases in between. The CDR3 runs 13 residues. CDR1 is MDHEN, CDR2 SYDVKM, per germline. The CDR3 DNA reads as TGTGCCAGCAGTTCCCCGGGGGCCTACGAGCAGTACTTC. This encodes CASSSPGAYEQYF.

This sequence joins TRBV5-1 and TRBJ2-2; a possible D gene is TRBD1 (6 bases). Germline lookup yields CDR1 SGHRS and CDR2 YFSETQ. The CDR3 sequence is 16 residues long. Trimming took off 4 bases at V and 0 bases at J, with 13 bases between the two ends. CDR3 amino acids: CASSPDSFANTGELFF. The CDR3 region has the DNA TGCGCCAGCAGCCCGGACAGTTTCGCGAACACCGGGGAGCTGTTTTTT.

The CDR3 bases are TGTGCCAGCGGAGAGCCCCGGGGAGGGGGGACTGAAGCTTTCTTT. Its protein product is CASGEPRGGGTEAFF. J is TRBJ1-1 and V is TRBV9, with a possible D match to TRBD1 (6 bases). Germline CDR1 SGDLS, CDR2 YYNGEE. The CDR3 loop spans 15 amino acids. V was trimmed by 7 bases and J by 5 bases, leaving 21 bases between them.

This clone was seen only once. The CDR3 region has the DNA TGTGCCAGCAGCACTCGAGCCGGGACAGGGTTAAACATTCAGTACTTC. Translation: CASSTRAGTGLNIQYF. The rearrangement joins TRBV7-2 to TRBJ2-4; 9 bases align to TRBD1. The CDR3 spans 16 residues. V shed 5 bases, J shed 6 bases, and the junction held 11 bases outside the gene matches. Germline assignment: CDR1 SGHTA and CDR2 FQGNSA.

V gene TRBV10-3 combines with J gene TRBJ1-6; 7 nucleotides align to TRBD1. Germline V gene data show CDR1 as ENHRY and CDR2 as SYGVKD. The length of the CDR3 is 14 residues. V trimming: 7 bases; J trimming: 10 bases; junction bases outside the gene matches: 10. This CDR3 reads CAIKETGSGSPLHF. The CDR3 DNA follows: TGTGCCATCAAAGAGACAGGGAGCGGGTCACCCCTCCACTTT.

The chain employs TRBV5-4 and TRBJ2-7, with TRBD1 matching over 10 bases. Trimming cost V 1 base and J 3 bases; bases outside gene matches: 7. In germline, CDR1 is SGHNT, CDR2 YYREEE (reference sequence). The CDR3 loop spans 16 amino acids. Written as DNA, the CDR3 is TGTGCCAGCAGCTTGCGGGGACAGGGGAGTTTCTACGAGCAGTACTTC. It translates to CASSLRGQGSFYEQYF.

The chain carries TRBV5-5 and TRBJ1-1; D is uncertain. Germline CDR1 is SGHKS and CDR2 is YYEKEE (reference sequence). V gave up 0 bases and J gave up 5 bases, with 11 bases separating them. CDR3 length: 14 residues. As DNA, the CDR3 is TGTGCCAGCAGCTTGGCGACTTCACGGACTGAAGCTTTCTTT. Its protein is CASSLATSRTEAFF.